What follows describes a single T cell receptor (beta chain). Assay: immunoSEQ multiplex PCR; the TCRdb copy retains only in-frame clones and omits some. The sample records about 76,000 clones, 90% being singletons. These data are taken from a study of T cell responses to AZD1222 COVID-19 vaccine. The source is an adult in good health. Sample: peripheral blood, taken on day 0 of AZD1222 vaccination.

The CDR3 here is CASSQAGANVLTF. Here the CDR3 DNA reads TGTGCCAGCAGCCAAGCAGGGGCCAACGTCCTGACTTTC. The chain links TRBV7-3 to TRBJ2-6; D is undetermined. CDR3 length: 13 residues. CDR1 and CDR2 from the germline V gene are SGHTA and FQGTGA. The ends were cut back, 5 bases at V and 4 bases at J, with 6 bases in the middle.